This is a list of T cell receptor beta chains from one sample in a study of CD8 T cells in ankylosing spondylitis. A single record per CDR3 protein comes from TCRdb applying MiXCR to the 5' RACE reads. The sample lists about 440,000 distinct CDR3 sequences, roughly 17% seen once, with just over 1% in the top ten. Sequences were obtained from blood, either unsorted or a sorted T cell fraction (not recorded which). Every receptor here comes from a male donor with ankylosing spondylitis. Each CDR3 is given with its conserved first and last residue. The order of the fields is CDR3 length, V gene, D gene, clone size, J gene, CDR3 protein, CDR3 DNA. A D gene is named only where the DNA matches it firmly. Clone size is given for some rows only: seen once, a few or many times, or a class if the clone is expanded.

>14|TRBV5-5|.|.|TRBJ1-1
CASSSAAANTEAFF
TGTGCCAGCAGCTCGGCAGCAGCGAACACTGAAGCTTTCTTT
>12|TRBV3-1|.|few|TRBJ2-7
CASSQGVYEQYF
TGTGCCAGCAGCCAAGGCGTCTACGAGCAGTACTTC
>13|TRBV18|.|few|TRBJ2-3
CASSVTSTDTQYF
TGTGCCAGCTCAGTAACTAGCACAGATACGCAGTATTTT
>16|TRBV5-6|TRBD1|few|TRBJ1-1
CASSPGGPSLNTEAFF
TGTGCCAGCAGCCCAGGGGGCCCAAGCCTGAACACTGAAGCTTTCTTT
>16|TRBV5-1|TRBD2|.|TRBJ2-2
CASRNGVAGDTGELFF
TGCGCCAGCAGAAATGGGGTAGCGGGAGACACCGGGGAGCTGTTTTTT
>13|TRBV6-1|.|.|TRBJ1-2
CASRPGQMSGYTF
TGTGCCAGCAGGCCAGGACAAATGAGTGGCTACACCTTC
>17|TRBV25-1|TRBD1|few|TRBJ2-1
CASSDSGGTGPGNEQFF
TGTGCCAGCAGTGATTCCGGGGGGACAGGGCCCGGCAATGAGCAGTTCTTC
>12|TRBV12-3/TRBV12-4|.|many|TRBJ2-7
CASSQGYYEQYF
TGTGCCAGCAGTCAGGGGTACTACGAGCAGTACTTC
>16|TRBV9|TRBD2|.|TRBJ2-1
CASSPAPTGTSSEQFF
TGTGCCAGCAGCCCAGCCCCCACCGGGACTAGCAGTGAGCAGTTCTTC
>16|TRBV4-2|TRBD1|few|TRBJ2-3
CASSQQPGQKADTQYF
TGTGCCAGCAGCCAACAACCGGGACAGAAGGCAGATACGCAGTATTTT
>14|TRBV20-1|.|many|TRBJ2-3
CSARYRARTDTQYF
TGCAGTGCTAGATACAGGGCGCGAACAGATACGCAGTATTTT